Following are 27 T cell receptor beta chains from one sample sequenced in a study of blood T cell repertoires in COVID-19. TCRdb keeps only in-frame clones here, not all; method: immunoSEQ multiplex PCR. Among some 150,000 clones listed, under 90% were seen once. The material sequenced was PBMCs or T cells enriched from blood (not recorded which). These receptors were collected from a woman aged 18-29 years who had been exposed to COVID-19.

V usage is TRBV10-2 and J usage is TRBJ2-3; 8 nucleotides align to TRBD2. V was clipped by 6 bases and J by 0 bases; unmatched bases: 8. Germline loops: CDR1 WSHSY, CDR2 SAAADI. CDR3 size: 16 residues. CDR3 in amino acids: CASRGGLAGSTDTQYF. As DNA, the CDR3 is TGCGCCAGCAGGGGAGGACTAGCAGGTAGCACAGATACGCAGTATTTT.

The chain links TRBV14 to TRBJ1-1; D is ambiguous. This CDR3 is built from 11 residues. The V gene's germline CDR1 is SGHDN and CDR2 FVKESK. V gave up 3 bases and J gave up 7 bases, with 6 bases separating them. CDR3 residues: CASSHGGEAFF. The CDR3 DNA is TGTGCCAGCAGCCATGGCGGTGAAGCTTTCTTT.

The chain employs TRBV15 and TRBJ1-5; TRBD1 matches 8 bases. J gave up 6 bases and V 4 bases, and 11 bases lay outside the gene matches. The CDR3 is 16 residues long. CDR1 and CDR2 (germline): LNHNV, YYDKDF (reference sequence). DNA for the CDR3: TGTGCCACCAGCATGCTGAGAGCGACAGGGGCTCAGCCCCAGCATTTT. It translates to CATSMLRATGAQPQHF.

The genes are TRBV28 and TRBJ1-3, with a tentative D call TRBD1 (5 bases). Germline lookup yields CDR1 MDHEN and CDR2 SYDVKM. This CDR3 contains 14 residues. The V end was cut by 11 bases, the J end by 0 bases, with 14 bases between. CDR3 nucleotide sequence: TGTGCCGGAAGGGGCTCCAACTCTGGAAACACCATATATTTT. Translation: CAGRGSNSGNTIYF.

This sequence joins TRBV3-1 (or the pseudogene TRBV3-2) and TRBJ2-3; D is perhaps TRBD2 (6 bases). The CDR3 length is 15 residues. Germline V gene sequence: CDR1 LGHDT, CDR2 YNNKEL (reference sequence). V was trimmed by 4 bases and J by 2 bases, leaving 13 bases between them. The CDR3 DNA follows: TGTGCCAGCAGCCCGGGTAGCGGCTACACAGATACGCAGTATTTT. It is translated as CASSPGSGYTDTQYF.

This clone showed up just once. The CDR3 DNA reads as TGCGCCAGCAGCCGACTAGCGGAGCTCACAGATACGCAGTATTTT. Translating it yields CASSRLAELTDTQYF. The chain uses TRBV10-1 and TRBJ2-3; 9 nucleotides line up with TRBD2. The V segment lost 6 bases and the J segment 2 bases; nucleotides outside the gene matches: 6. Germline values: CDR1 WNHNN, CDR2 SYGVQD (reference sequence). This CDR3 has 15 amino acids.

V usage is TRBV4-1 and J usage is TRBJ1-6; D uncertain. Trimming left V 5 bases short and J 7 bases short, with 9 bases between. The CDR3 has 13 residues. Germline V gene lookup returns CDR1 MGHRA and CDR2 YSYEKL. The CDR3 region is CASSETGNSPLHF. CDR3 nucleotides: TGCGCCAGCAGCGAGACGGGGAATTCACCCCTCCACTTT.

This clone was picked up a small number of times. The identical CDR3 is also encoded by other nucleotide sequences in the sample. The V gene is TRBV27, the J gene TRBJ2-5; TRBD2 aligns across 12 bases. With 2 bases clipped from V and 2 bases from J, the junction kept 0 bases outside the gene matches. CDR1 is MNHEY and CDR2 is SMNVEV in the germline V gene (reference sequence). CDR3 size: 15 residues. For the CDR3, the DNA is TGTGCCAGCAGTTTACTAGCGGGAGGGCAAGAGACCCAGTACTTC. Translation: CASSLLAGGQETQYF.

The chain combines TRBV11-3 with TRBJ2-1; 8 bases line up with TRBD2. V was pared by 6 bases and J by 5 bases, with 9 bases of the junction left unmatched. This CDR3 has 15 residues. The germline V gene encodes CDR1 SGHNT and CDR2 YENEEA. Here the CDR3 reads CASSFSTSGHNEQFF. Written as DNA, the CDR3 is TGTGCCAGCAGTTTTTCCACTAGCGGACACAATGAGCAGTTCTTC.

This clone appeared a single time. The chain employs TRBV27 and TRBJ2-1, with 10 bases identical to TRBD1. The CDR3 is 13 residues long. The J segment lost 10 bases and the V segment lost 5 bases, leaving 5 bases of the junction unmatched. The germline V gene encodes CDR1 MNHEY and CDR2 SMNVEV (reference sequence). CDR3 protein: CASSPGQGTEQFF. In nucleotides, the CDR3 is TGTGCCAGCAGTCCGGGACAGGGGACCGAGCAGTTCTTC.

This chain uses TRBV6-5 with TRBJ2-1; D is undetermined. Per the germline V gene, CDR1 is MNHEY and CDR2 is SVGAGI. The length of the CDR3 is 13 residues. Between the trimmed V and J ends, which lost 6 bases and 10 bases, there was a span of 16 bases. CDR3 residues: CASRYDSLGEQFF. The CDR3 DNA follows: TGTGCCAGCAGATACGACTCCCTTGGCGAGCAGTTCTTC.

J is TRBJ2-3 and V is TRBV19; no clear D. Germline V gene lookup returns CDR1 LNHDA and CDR2 SQIVND (reference sequence). V lost 5 bases, J lost 3 bases, and 6 bases lay in between. This CDR3 comprises 12 residues. Here the CDR3 reads CASSPPTDTQYF. For the CDR3, the DNA is TGTGCCAGTAGTCCCCCGACAGATACGCAGTATTTT.

The table lists this clone with a count of one. The chain has TRBV9 and TRBJ2-7; tentative D call: TRBD2 (5 bases). This CDR3 comprises 18 residues. Germline V gives CDR1 SGDLS, CDR2 YYNGEE. The germline V and J ends were trimmed by 3 bases and 6 bases, with 28 bases remaining between them. The CDR3 DNA follows: TGTGCCAGCAGCGAGACACGAAATAAAATTCTAGCCCCACTCGAGCAGTACTTC. Amino acids: CASSETRNKILAPLEQYF.

The chain joins TRBV4-2 to TRBJ1-4, with TRBD1 matching over 9 bases. The CDR3 consists of 19 residues. Germline CDR1 LGHNA, CDR2 YNFKEQ. The V gene end was trimmed by 0 bases and the J gene end by 2 bases; junction bases not matched to a gene: 10. The CDR3 protein is CASSQDGHRGLGTNEKLFF. CDR3 in DNA: TGTGCCAGCAGCCAAGATGGGCACAGGGGGCTGGGGACTAATGAAAAACTGTTTTTT.

The V and J genes are TRBV28 and TRBJ1-2; TRBD1 aligns across 7 bases. The CDR3 extends over 15 amino acids. CDR1 and CDR2 (germline): MDHEN, SYDVKM. The V gene end was trimmed by 5 bases and the J gene end by 8 bases; junction bases not matched to a gene: 14. This chain's CDR3 is CASSPADRVGWGYTF. CDR3 nucleotide sequence: TGTGCCAGCAGTCCCGCTGACAGGGTAGGATGGGGCTACACCTTC.

V gene TRBV10-3 combines with J gene TRBJ2-3; 9 nucleotides line up with TRBD2. The junction had 3 bases not matched to a gene; V was cut back by 3 bases and J by 2 bases. CDR3 size: 15 residues. The germline V gene has CDR1 ENHRY and CDR2 SYGVKD. CDR3 protein: CAISEAGGYTDTQYF. The CDR3 DNA reads as TGTGCCATCAGTGAAGCGGGAGGCTACACAGATACGCAGTATTTT.

CDR3 amino acids: CASSSTPGAGEMNTEAFF. CDR3 in DNA: TGTGCCAGCAGCTCTACCCCAGGGGCAGGGGAGATGAACACTGAAGCTTTCTTT. V is TRBV7-3 and J is TRBJ1-1; tentative D call: TRBD1 (6 bases). Germline-derived CDR1 and CDR2 are SGHTA and FQGTGA. Trimming took off 4 bases at V and 0 bases at J, with 21 bases between the two ends. The CDR3 loop spans 18 amino acids.

The chain couples TRBV28 to TRBJ1-2; 8 bases agree with TRBD1. Germline assignment: CDR1 MDHEN and CDR2 SYDVKM. The CDR3 has 13 residues. V trimming: 2 bases; J trimming: 8 bases; junction bases outside the gene matches: 4. This CDR3 reads CASSLRQGFGYTF. In nucleotides, the CDR3 is TGTGCCAGCAGTTTAAGACAGGGGTTCGGCTACACCTTC.

The chain employs TRBV6-5 and TRBJ1-2; D possibly corresponds to TRBD1 (6 bases). The CDR3 runs 12 residues. The germline V and J ends were trimmed by 8 bases and 2 bases, with 9 bases remaining between them. Per germline, CDR1 MNHEY and CDR2 SVGAGI. The CDR3 loop reads CASLDRNYGYTF. The CDR3 DNA sequence: TGTGCCAGCTTAGACAGGAACTATGGCTACACCTTC.

The genes are TRBV6-6 and TRBJ1-2; 9 bases line up with TRBD1. This CDR3 is built from 14 residues. Germline lookup yields CDR1 MNHNY and CDR2 SVGAGI (reference sequence). J was trimmed by 3 bases and V by 2 bases; bases with no gene match: 1. Here the CDR3 reads CASSYTGGDYGYTF. The CDR3, as DNA: TGTGCCAGCAGTTACACAGGGGGCGACTATGGCTACACCTTC.

The rearrangement links TRBV7-2 to TRBJ2-7; possible D gene TRBD1, 7 bases. Trimming took 2 bases from V and 7 from J, leaving 21 bases between them. Germline V gives CDR1 SGHTA, CDR2 FQGNSA. The length of the CDR3 is 16 residues. The CDR3: CASSLPAGRAGGEQYF. The CDR3, as DNA: TGTGCCAGCAGCTTACCCGCCGGGCGGGCAGGGGGGGAGCAGTACTTC.

The V gene is TRBV2, the J gene TRBJ2-1, with 7 bases identical to TRBD2. CDR3 length: 14 residues. Germline loops: CDR1 SNHLY, CDR2 FYNNEI. V was pared by 4 bases and J by 1 base, with 1 base of the junction left unmatched. CDR3 region: CASSGRESYNEQFF. CDR3 nucleotides: TGTGCCAGCAGTGGGCGGGAGTCCTACAATGAGCAGTTCTTC.

This clone appeared once. The chain has TRBV7-9 and TRBJ1-4; perhaps TRBD1 as D (5 bases). The V gene's germline CDR1 is SEHNR and CDR2 FQNEAQ (reference sequence). The CDR3 extends over 14 amino acids. V was trimmed by 1 base and J by 7 bases, leaving 10 bases between them. Here the CDR3 DNA reads TGTGCCAGCAGCTTAGTCCTTGGGGCTGAAAAACTGTTTTTT. Protein: CASSLVLGAEKLFF.

This chain joins TRBV4-2 and TRBJ2-7, with TRBD2 matching over 12 bases. The CDR3 has 15 residues. V shed 3 bases, J shed 6 bases, and the junction held 6 bases outside the gene matches. The germline V gene encodes CDR1 LGHNA and CDR2 YNFKEQ. The CDR3 DNA sequence: TGTGCCAGCAGCCAGACGACTAGCGGGAGCTTCGAGCAGTACTTC. The encoded protein is CASSQTTSGSFEQYF.

In the case of this clone: This sample also contains other DNA sequences that code for the same CDR3. The chain carries TRBV3-1 (or the pseudogene TRBV3-2) and TRBJ2-7, with 10 nucleotides matching TRBD2. The CDR3 has 13 amino acids. The V gene end was trimmed by 4 bases and the J gene end by 3 bases; junction bases not matched to a gene: 0. CDR1 and CDR2 (germline): LGHDT, YNNKEL (reference sequence). The CDR3 region has the DNA TGTGCCAGCAGCCCTAGCGGGAGCTACGAGCAGTACTTC. Its protein is CASSPSGSYEQYF.

The chain couples TRBV30 to TRBJ1-5, with D uncertain. This CDR3 has 15 amino acids. The V end lost 0 bases, the J end lost 1 base, and 10 bases lay between the germline ends. The germline CDR1 and CDR2 sequences are GTSNPN and SVGIG (reference sequence). Here the CDR3 reads CAWSVGVRSNQPQHF. For the CDR3, the DNA is TGTGCCTGGAGTGTAGGAGTACGGAGCAATCAGCCCCAGCATTTT.

V and J are TRBV4-3 and TRBJ2-1; 13 positions match TRBD2. Per the germline V gene, CDR1 is LGHNA and CDR2 is YSLEER. CDR3 length equals 18 residues. V shed 1 base and J 2 bases; nucleotides not matched to a gene: 5. The CDR3 DNA is TGCGCCAGCAGCCAAGGGACTAGCGGGAGTGTGACCTACAATGAGCAGTTCTTC. It translates to CASSQGTSGSVTYNEQFF.